The 9 T cell receptor beta chains presented below share a single source sample, sequenced in a study of naive and memory T cell subsets. An equimolar mix of two oligonucleotides served as the beta constant-region primer for TRBC1 and TRBC2. Nested alpha and beta constant-region primers with the SP2 primer drove four PCR rounds on ligated cDNA. TCRdb re-analysed the UMI-ligation and nested PCR reads in MiXCR, keeping a single row per CDR3 protein. The table includes 95,000 to 150,000 distinct CDR3 sequences, roughly 32% detected once. Material: central memory CD4+ T cells from blood. These receptors all stem from a human donor in good health.

The V and J genes are TRBV4-3 and TRBJ1-2; unclear D gene. Germline V lookup: CDR1 LGHNA, CDR2 YSLEER. The CDR3 covers 13 residues. V shed 0 bases and J shed 8 bases, with 10 bases lying between them. The CDR3 loop reads CASSQELDRGYTF. The DNA for the CDR3 is TGCGCCAGCAGCCAAGAATTAGATCGGGGCTACACCTTC.

This sequence joins TRBV10-3 and TRBJ1-2, with D possibly TRBD1 on 5 matching bases. This CDR3 contains 12 residues. V lost 3 bases and J lost 8, with 10 bases in between. Germline V gene data show CDR1 as ENHRY and CDR2 as SYGVKD. CDR3 sequence reads: CAISERGAGYTF. As DNA, the CDR3 is TGTGCCATCAGTGAAAGGGGCGCGGGCTACACCTTC.

The gene calls are TRBV20-1 and TRBJ2-7, with a tentative D call TRBD1 (6 bases). The CDR3 is 12 residues long. V lost 4 bases to trimming and J lost 6 bases, with 13 bases between them. Germline lookup yields CDR1 DFQATT and CDR2 SNEGSKA (reference sequence). The CDR3 nucleotides are TGCAGTGCTAACAGGGATGGGGGCGAGCAGTACTTC. It specifies CSANRDGGEQYF.

The rearrangement uses TRBV10-2 and TRBJ2-7; the match to TRBD1 covers 7 bases. Germline V gives CDR1 WSHSY, CDR2 SAAADI. The CDR3 has 13 amino acids. Germline trimming cut 6 bases from V and 3 bases from J; bases unmatched to any gene: 5. The CDR3 protein is CASSDTGVYEQYF. CDR3 in DNA: TGCGCCAGCAGCGATACAGGGGTCTACGAGCAGTACTTC.

The gene calls are TRBV6-1 and TRBJ2-5; D may correspond to TRBD1 or TRBD2 (5 bases each). V was pared by 6 bases and J by 7 bases, with 21 bases between. The V gene's germline CDR1 is MNHNS and CDR2 SASEGT. The CDR3 totals 15 residues. CDR3: CASSINGGLKGTQYF. CDR3 coding DNA: TGTGCCAGCAGCATAAATGGGGGTTTGAAAGGGACCCAGTACTTC.

This clonotype showed up just a few times. This sequence joins TRBV11-2 and TRBJ2-1, with TRBD1 matching 9 bases. CDR1 is SGHAT and CDR2 is FQNNGV in the germline V gene. Unmatched junction bases numbered 8, after V lost 4 bases and J lost 7 bases. The length of the CDR3 is 15 residues. CDR3: CASSSRTGAENEQFF. Here the CDR3 DNA reads TGTGCCAGCAGCTCGAGGACAGGGGCGGAGAATGAGCAGTTCTTC.

The table lists this clonotype with many counts. The chain links TRBV6-6 to TRBJ1-1; D is unresolved. CDR1 and CDR2 from the germline V gene are MNHNY and SVGAGI (reference sequence). Deletions cut 2 bases from V and 4 bases from J, with 20 bases between. The CDR3 covers 17 residues. Here the CDR3 DNA reads TGTGCCAGCAGTTACGAAAAAGCGGGCCATGTGGGCACTGAAGCTTTCTTT. Residues: CASSYEKAGHVGTEAFF.

This clonotype was seen repeatedly, ten times or more. This rearrangement joins TRBV4-3 to TRBJ2-7; 8 bases are a match to TRBD1. The germline V gene has CDR1 LGHNA and CDR2 YSLEER. V lost 3 bases to trimming and J lost 3 bases; unmatched junction nucleotides: 7. This CDR3 is 15 amino acids long. CDR3 sequence: CASSQGRQGIYEQYF. CDR3 DNA: TGCGCCAGCAGCCAGGGTCGACAGGGGATCTACGAGCAGTACTTC.

This clonotype has a handful of counts. The gene calls are TRBV28 and TRBJ2-5; D is unclear. Germline assignment: CDR1 MDHEN and CDR2 SYDVKM. The CDR3 is made up of 10 amino acids. V shed 6 bases and J shed 13 bases, with 12 bases lying between them. This chain's CDR3 is CASRDAELYF. As DNA, the CDR3 is TGTGCCAGCAGGGACGCGGAACTGTACTTC.